The present T cell receptor (beta chain) was sequenced within a study of T cell responses to AZD1222 COVID-19 vaccine. On the study more broadly: Pooling of second doses given at about 4 or about 12 weeks was done.

With respect to this clone: The antigen is unknown.

V was pared by 0 bases and J by 5 bases, with 19 bases of the junction left unmatched. CDR1 is SGDLS, CDR2 YYNGEE, per germline. This CDR3 has 20 residues. Findings of the study overall: Most donors were white British and more were female, and clonal diversity was possibly underestimated.

TCRdb's copy holds only in-frame clones and misses some; the assay was immunoSEQ multiplex PCR. Counted here are 120,000 to 150,000 clones, under 95% occurring once; the ten biggest clones make up around 5%. This receptor was obtained from an adult in good health. This chain links TRBV9 with TRBJ2-1, with 8 bases aligning to TRBD1. The source was peripheral blood, collected on day 0 of AZD1222 vaccination. CDR3 sequence (DNA): TGTGCCAGCAGCGTAGACACAGGCATAAACCCAGGGGGCCACCACAATGAGCAGTTCTTC. As protein: CASSVDTGINPGGHHNEQFF. Supplemented by reference TRBV9 and TRBJ2-1, the full variable domain reads DSGVTQTPKHLITATGQRVTLRCSPRSGDLSVYWYQQSLDQGLQFLIQYYNGEERAKGNILERFSAQQFPDLHSELNLSSLELGDSALYFCASSVDTGINPGGHHNEQFFGPGTRLTVL.